These T cell receptor beta chains were read from a single sample in a study of cytomegalovirus exposure and HLA in healthy donors. Sequencing was performed with immunoSEQ multiplex PCR; in TCRdb, only in-frame clones are kept and a portion is missing. The sample holds 100,000 to 150,000 clones; around 73% are singletons and the top ten take around 9.9%. Sequenced sample: PBMCs. Receptor source: a man between 25 and 39 years old in good health and CMV-seropositive. CDR3s include the opening cysteine and the closing phenylalanine or tryptophan. A D gene is named only where the DNA matches it firmly. Expanded clones are given a class, and other clones once, few, many or no size at all.

cdr3_nt cdr3_aa d_call v_call clone_size j_call
TGTGCCAGCAGTTTATCACAGGGTGCAGATACGCAGTATTTT CASSLSQGADTQYF NA TRBV27 NA TRBJ2-3
TGTGCCAGCAGTGACCTGCAGAAGGAGACCCAGTACTTC CASSDLQKETQYF NA TRBV2 NA TRBJ2-5
TGTGCCAGCAGCCGCCAGACTAGCGGATACAGCACAGATACGCAGTATTTT CASSRQTSGYSTDTQYF TRBD2 TRBV7-2 NA TRBJ2-3
TGTGCCAGCAGTGAAACGACACTTAAAGCTTTCTTT CASSETTLKAFF NA TRBV25-1 few TRBJ1-1
TGTGCCAGCAGCTTAGGGCTCTTCAATGAGCAGTTCTTC CASSLGLFNEQFF NA TRBV7-9 NA TRBJ2-1
TGCGCCAGCAGCTTCCTGGCGGGAGAATCCTACAATGAGCAGTTCTTC CASSFLAGESYNEQFF TRBD2 TRBV5-1 once TRBJ2-1
TGTGCCACCAGCGCCCAGACAGGACAGGGGGCAGATACGCAGTATTTT CATSAQTGQGADTQYF TRBD1 TRBV15 NA TRBJ2-3
TGTGCCAGCAGCCTCAACACAGGGACGCGGCAGCCCCAGCATTTT CASSLNTGTRQPQHF NA TRBV7-2 NA TRBJ1-5
TGTGCCAGCAGTTTAGCTGGGACAGGGTTCCCGTACGAGCAGTACTTC CASSLAGTGFPYEQYF TRBD1 TRBV27 NA TRBJ2-7
TGTGCCAGCAGTTTGGGGCACCCGAACACCGGGGAGCTGTTTTTT CASSLGHPNTGELFF NA TRBV27 once TRBJ2-2
TGTGCCACGAGAGTGAGTAGCAATCAGCCCCAGCATTTT CATRVSSNQPQHF NA TRBV18 NA TRBJ1-5
TGCGCCAGCAGCCCCAGGACAGGGCAGGGCTACACCTTC CASSPRTGQGYTF TRBD1 TRBV5-1 once TRBJ1-2
TGTGCCAGTAGTAAAGCGAGCCCGAATGAGCAGTTCTTC CASSKASPNEQFF NA TRBV19 NA TRBJ2-1
TGTGCCAGCAGCTTAGTTGCAGGGGGCTGGAATCAGCCCCAGCATTTT CASSLVAGGWNQPQHF TRBD1 TRBV7-2 NA TRBJ1-5
TGTGCCATAAGGGGTGGCTCTGGAAACACCATATATTTT CAIRGGSGNTIYF NA TRBV10-3 NA TRBJ1-3
TGTGCCAGCAGCCTGGGACAGCACACAGATACGCAGTATTTT CASSLGQHTDTQYF TRBD1 TRBV9 NA TRBJ2-3
TGTGCCAGCGCGGCCCGAGCACAGGCCTCCTACGAGCAGTACTTC CASAARAQASYEQYF NA TRBV27 NA TRBJ2-7
TGTGCCGTTCAGGGCGGCACTGAAGCTTTCTTT CAVQGGTEAFF NA TRBV30 few TRBJ1-1
TGTGCCAGCAGCTTAGATAAGAGCTCCTACAATGAGCAGTTCTTC CASSLDKSSYNEQFF NA TRBV7-2 NA TRBJ2-1
TGTGCCACCAACTACGGACAGGGTGGCTATGGCTACACCTTC CATNYGQGGYGYTF TRBD1 TRBV15 NA TRBJ1-2
TGTGCCACCAGCAGAGGTAGTGGGAGGAGTGGGAATGAGCAGTTCTTC CATSRGSGRSGNEQFF NA TRBV15 NA TRBJ2-1
TGCGCCAGCAGCTTGTACGGAGTTAGCAATCAGCCCCAGCATTTT CASSLYGVSNQPQHF NA TRBV5-1 NA TRBJ1-5
TGTGCCAGTAGTATTTTTGCGGGAACTGGCACAGATACGCAGTATTTT CASSIFAGTGTDTQYF NA TRBV19 NA TRBJ2-3
TGTGCCAGCAGCCTGATGGGGGGGACCGGGGAGCTGTTTTTT CASSLMGGTGELFF TRBD2 TRBV5-6 few TRBJ2-2
TGTGCCAGCAGCCCCCTGGACAGGCTTGATGAAGCTTTCTTT CASSPLDRLDEAFF TRBD1 TRBV7-7 NA TRBJ1-1
TGTGCTAGTGGTTACGGCAGCGGGAGAGGTGAGCAGTTCTTC CASGYGSGRGEQFF TRBD2 TRBV12-5 NA TRBJ2-1
TGTGCCAGCAGTACCTGGACAGTTGAAAAACTGTTTTTT CASSTWTVEKLFF NA TRBV6-1 NA TRBJ1-4
TGTGCCAGCAGCGAGGGACTCCTAAACTACGAGCAGTACTTC CASSEGLLNYEQYF NA TRBV9 NA TRBJ2-7
TGTGCCAGTAGTACTAGCGGGACTAGCAAAGAGACCCAGTACTTC CASSTSGTSKETQYF TRBD2 TRBV19 NA TRBJ2-5
TGTGCCTGGAGTGTTTTCGCAGACAATGAGCAGTTCTTC CAWSVFADNEQFF NA TRBV30 NA TRBJ2-1
TGTGCCAGCAGCAAGTTTATCAGGGACTATGGCTACACCTTC CASSKFIRDYGYTF NA TRBV21-1 few TRBJ1-2
TGTGCCAGTAGTATGGGGCTCTTCGGGAGGGTCAATGAGCAGTTCTTC CASSMGLFGRVNEQFF TRBD2 TRBV19 NA TRBJ2-1
TGTGCCAGCAGTTTGTACCTTCTTGGGGTAGGGGGAATATACGAGCAGTACTTC CASSLYLLGVGGIYEQYF NA TRBV28 NA TRBJ2-7
TGTGTCAGAAGCCGGGACAGACACAATGAGCAGTTCTTC CVRSRDRHNEQFF NA TRBV7-5 few TRBJ2-1
TGTGCCAGCAGCTTGTCGGGTGGGGAGACCCAGTACTTC CASSLSGGETQYF NA TRBV5-8 NA TRBJ2-5
TGTGCCAGCAGCTCCGCCCCGGGACAGGGTATAACCGGGGAGCTGTTTTTT CASSSAPGQGITGELFF TRBD1 TRBV11-2 NA TRBJ2-2
TGTGCCAGCAGCTACGGCTCTGGAAACACCATATATTTT CASSYGSGNTIYF NA TRBV14 NA TRBJ1-3
TGCAGCGTTGAAGATGCACCCCGGGTGGTGAACACTGAAGCTTTCTTT CSVEDAPRVVNTEAFF NA TRBV29-1 NA TRBJ1-1
TGTGCCAGCAGCTCGACCGGGACTAGCGGGATTCTCTACAATGAGCAGTTCTTC CASSSTGTSGILYNEQFF TRBD2 TRBV11-2 NA TRBJ2-1
TGCGCCAGCAGCCACGCCGGGACAGGACCCGGGGAGCTGTTTTTT CASSHAGTGPGELFF TRBD1 TRBV4-3 NA TRBJ2-2
TGCGCCAGCAGCTTGTATTTAGCGGAGGCGGGTGGTACGCAGTATTTT CASSLYLAEAGGTQYF NA TRBV5-1 NA TRBJ2-3
TGTGCTAGCAGCTCCCGACAGGGGATAGCCGGGGAGCTGTTTTTT CASSSRQGIAGELFF TRBD1 TRBV7-7 once TRBJ2-2
TGCGCCAGCAGCTTGGTCAGGGCTTCCTACGAGCAGTACTTC CASSLVRASYEQYF NA TRBV5-1 NA TRBJ2-7
TGTGCCAGCAGGCGGACAGGGGACAATGAGCAGTTCTTC CASRRTGDNEQFF TRBD1 TRBV7-9 NA TRBJ2-1
TGTGCCTGGAGTGTAGGGGGGGCGCCCGCAGATACGCAGTATTTT CAWSVGGAPADTQYF NA TRBV30 NA TRBJ2-3
TGCGCCAGCAGCTTGGAAGGGACAGGGGGTCGCGGCAAAAACATTCAGTACTTC CASSLEGTGGRGKNIQYF TRBD1 TRBV5-1 few TRBJ2-4
TGTGCCAGCAGGGAGACTAGCGGAGAGCAGTTCTTC CASRETSGEQFF TRBD2 TRBV2 NA TRBJ2-1
TGCGCCAGCAGTCAGAATGGGGCAGGTCGATATGGCTACACCTTC CASSQNGAGRYGYTF NA TRBV5-1 NA TRBJ1-2
TGCAGCGTTGATCCAGGGCTCTATGGCTACACCTTC CSVDPGLYGYTF NA TRBV29-1 NA TRBJ1-2